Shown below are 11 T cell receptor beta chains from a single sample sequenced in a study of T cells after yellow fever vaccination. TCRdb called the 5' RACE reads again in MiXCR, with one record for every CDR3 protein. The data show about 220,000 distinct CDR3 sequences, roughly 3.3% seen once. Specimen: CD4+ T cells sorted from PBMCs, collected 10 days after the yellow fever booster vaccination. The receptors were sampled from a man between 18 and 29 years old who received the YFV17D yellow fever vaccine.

CDR3 in amino acids: CASSSPGGGQETQYF. The CDR3 DNA follows: TGTGCCAGCAGTTCCCCCGGGGGGGGCCAAGAGACCCAGTACTTC. The V gene is TRBV7-9, the J gene TRBJ2-5; 8 bases align to TRBD2. Unmatched junction bases numbered 7, after V lost 6 bases and J lost 1 base. The germline CDR1 and CDR2 sequences are SEHNR and FQNEAQ (reference sequence). The CDR3 covers 15 residues.

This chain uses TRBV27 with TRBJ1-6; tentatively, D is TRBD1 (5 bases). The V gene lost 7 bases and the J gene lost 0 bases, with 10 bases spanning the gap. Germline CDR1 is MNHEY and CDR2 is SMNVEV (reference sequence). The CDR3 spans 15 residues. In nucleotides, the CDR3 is TGTGCCAGCAAATCAGGACACTCCTATAATTCACCCCTCCACTTT. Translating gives CASKSGHSYNSPLHF.

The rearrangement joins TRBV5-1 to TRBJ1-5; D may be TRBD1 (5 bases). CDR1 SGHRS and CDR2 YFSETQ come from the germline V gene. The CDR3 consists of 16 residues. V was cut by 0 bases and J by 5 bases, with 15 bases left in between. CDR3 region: CASSLGGAGWDQPQHF. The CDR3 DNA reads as TGCGCCAGCAGCTTGGGGGGCGCAGGGTGGGATCAGCCCCAGCATTTT. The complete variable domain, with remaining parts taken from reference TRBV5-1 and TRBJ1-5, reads KAGVTQTPRYLIKTRGQQVTLSCSPISGHRSVSWYQQTPGQGLQFLFEYFSETQRNKGNFPGRFSGRQFSNSRSEMNVSTLELGDSALYLCASSLGGAGWDQPQHFGDGTRLSIL.

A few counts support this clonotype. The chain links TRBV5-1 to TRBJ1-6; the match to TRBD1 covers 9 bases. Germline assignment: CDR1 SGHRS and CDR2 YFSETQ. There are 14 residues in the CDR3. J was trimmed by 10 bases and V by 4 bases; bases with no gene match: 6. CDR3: CASSRDRAGSPLHF. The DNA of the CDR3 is TGCGCCAGCAGCCGGGACAGGGCGGGGTCACCCCTCCACTTT. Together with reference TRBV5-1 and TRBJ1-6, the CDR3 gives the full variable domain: KAGVTQTPRYLIKTRGQQVTLSCSPISGHRSVSWYQQTPGQGLQFLFEYFSETQRNKGNFPGRFSGRQFSNSRSEMNVSTLELGDSALYLCASSRDRAGSPLHFGNGTRLTVT.

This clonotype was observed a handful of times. CDR3 amino acids: CASSWISGGRYTTDTQYF. CDR3 in DNA: TGCGCCAGCAGCTGGATTAGCGGCGGGCGCTACACCACAGATACGCAGTATTTT. This chain uses TRBV5-1 with TRBJ2-3, with D perhaps matching TRBD2 (6 bases). The length of the CDR3 is 18 residues. Deletions cut 3 bases from V and 2 bases from J, with 22 bases between. Per germline, CDR1 SGHRS and CDR2 YFSETQ.

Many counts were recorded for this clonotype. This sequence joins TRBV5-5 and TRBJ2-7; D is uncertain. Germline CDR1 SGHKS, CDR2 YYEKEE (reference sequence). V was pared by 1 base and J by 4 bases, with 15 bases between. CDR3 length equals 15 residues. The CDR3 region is CASSLTEYTSYEQYF. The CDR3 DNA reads TGTGCCAGCAGCTTGACCGAGTATACCTCTTACGAGCAGTACTTC.

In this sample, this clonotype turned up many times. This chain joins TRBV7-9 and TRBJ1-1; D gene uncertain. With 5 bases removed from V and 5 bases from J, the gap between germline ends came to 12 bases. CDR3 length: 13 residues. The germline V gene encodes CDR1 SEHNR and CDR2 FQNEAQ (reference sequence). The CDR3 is CASSGATGTEAFF. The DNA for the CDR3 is TGTGCCAGCAGCGGTGCCACGGGGACTGAAGCTTTCTTT. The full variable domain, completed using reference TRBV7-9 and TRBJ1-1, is DTGVSQNPRHKITKRGQNVTFRCDPISEHNRLYWYRQTLGQGPEFLTYFQNEAQLEKSRLLSDRFSAERPKGSFSTLEIQRTEQGDSAMYLCASSGATGTEAFFGQGTRLTVV.

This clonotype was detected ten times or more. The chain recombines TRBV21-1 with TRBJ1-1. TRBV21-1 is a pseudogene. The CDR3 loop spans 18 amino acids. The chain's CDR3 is CASSKPKARNYMNTEAFF. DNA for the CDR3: TGTGCCAGCAGCAAACCCAAAGCCCGAAATTACATGAACACTGAAGCTTTCTTT.

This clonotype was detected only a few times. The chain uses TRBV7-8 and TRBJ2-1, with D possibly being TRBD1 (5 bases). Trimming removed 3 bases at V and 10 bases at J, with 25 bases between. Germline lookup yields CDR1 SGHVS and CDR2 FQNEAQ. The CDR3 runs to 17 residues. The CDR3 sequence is CASSLPLWSEGVREQFF. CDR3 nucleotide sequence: TGTGCCAGCAGCTTGCCCTTATGGTCGGAAGGGGTGAGGGAGCAGTTCTTC.

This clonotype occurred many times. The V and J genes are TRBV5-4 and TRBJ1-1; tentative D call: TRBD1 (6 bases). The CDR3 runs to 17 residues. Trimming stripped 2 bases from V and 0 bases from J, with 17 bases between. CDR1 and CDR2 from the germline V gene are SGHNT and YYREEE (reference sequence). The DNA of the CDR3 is TGTGCCAGCAGCTTACCACACGGGGGGGCGATGAACACTGAAGCTTTCTTT. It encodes CASSLPHGGAMNTEAFF.

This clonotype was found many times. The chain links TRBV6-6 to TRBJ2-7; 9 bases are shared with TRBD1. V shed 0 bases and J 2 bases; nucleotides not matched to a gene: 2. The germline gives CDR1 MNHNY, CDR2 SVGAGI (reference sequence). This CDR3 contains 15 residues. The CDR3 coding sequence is TGTGCCAGCAGTTACTCGACAGGGGGAGCCTACGAGCAGTACGTC. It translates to CASSYSTGGAYEQYV.